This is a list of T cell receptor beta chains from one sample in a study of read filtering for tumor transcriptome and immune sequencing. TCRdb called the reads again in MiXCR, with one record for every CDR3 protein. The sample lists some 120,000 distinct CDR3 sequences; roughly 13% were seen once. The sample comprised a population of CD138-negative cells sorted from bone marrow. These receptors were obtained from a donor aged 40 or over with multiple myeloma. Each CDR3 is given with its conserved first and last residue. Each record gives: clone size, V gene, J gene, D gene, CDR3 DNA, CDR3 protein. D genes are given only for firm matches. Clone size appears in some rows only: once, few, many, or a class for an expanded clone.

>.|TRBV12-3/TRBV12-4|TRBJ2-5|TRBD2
TGTGCCAGCAGTTTTAGCGGGGGTCTGGAGACCCAGTACTTC
CASSFSGGLETQYF
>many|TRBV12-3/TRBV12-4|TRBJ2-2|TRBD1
TGTGCCAGCAGTTTAGCCGGGACAGGGGGCCGGACCGGGGAGCTGTTTTTT
CASSLAGTGGRTGELFF
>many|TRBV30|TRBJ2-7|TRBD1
TGTGCCTGGAATCCTAAGGGACAGGGTCTTCCTACGGGGGAGCAGTACTTC
CAWNPKGQGLPTGEQYF
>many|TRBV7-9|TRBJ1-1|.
TGTGCCAGCAGCTTTAGACGGACGGCGAACACTGAAGCTTTCTTT
CASSFRRTANTEAFF
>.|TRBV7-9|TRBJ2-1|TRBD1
TGTGCCAGCAGCCCCGGGACAGGGGCCCCCCTCGAGCAGTTCTTC
CASSPGTGAPLEQFF
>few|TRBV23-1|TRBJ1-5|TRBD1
TGCGCCAGCAGCCTAAGGACAGGGGGCCAAAGACAGCCCCAGCATTTT
CASSLRTGGQRQPQHF
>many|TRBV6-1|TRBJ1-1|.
TGTGCCAGTAAACAGGGCCTGGACACTGAAGCTTTCTTT
CASKQGLDTEAFF
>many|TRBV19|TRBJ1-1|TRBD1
TGTGCCAGTGTGATAGGACAGGGTTTCTTTACTGAAGCTTTCTTT
CASVIGQGFFTEAFF
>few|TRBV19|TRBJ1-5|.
TGTGCCAGTATCCAGGGGCGCGGAGTAGAGCCCCAGCATTTT
CASIQGRGVEPQHF
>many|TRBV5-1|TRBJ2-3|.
TGCGCCAGCAGCCCCGCCACCCAAACCGCAGATACGCAGTATTTT
CASSPATQTADTQYF
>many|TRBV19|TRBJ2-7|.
TGTGCCAGTAGTATCCAGGGGCGCACCTACGCCTCTCCCTACGAGCAGTACTTC
CASSIQGRTYASPYEQYF
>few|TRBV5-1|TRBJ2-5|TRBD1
TGCGCCAGTCGTCCCCGTGGCATGACAGGGACAGAGACCCAGTACTTC
CASRPRGMTGTETQYF
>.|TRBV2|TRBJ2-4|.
TGTGCCAGCAGTTACGGGGGTAGTGGAAACATTCAGTACTTC
CASSYGGSGNIQYF
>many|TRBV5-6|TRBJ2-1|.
TGTGCCAGCAGCTTTAGAGACAATGAGCAGTTCTTC
CASSFRDNEQFF
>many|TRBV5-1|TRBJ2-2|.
TGCGCCAGCAGCTTTTCGGGGTTGAGCAGATCAAACACCGGGGAGCTGTTTTTT
CASSFSGLSRSNTGELFF
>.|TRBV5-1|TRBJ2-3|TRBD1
TGCGCCAGCCAGCTAGGACAGGGCGCAGATACGCAGTATTTT
CASQLGQGADTQYF
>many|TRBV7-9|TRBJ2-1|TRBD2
TGTGCCAGCAGCCCACTAGCGGGAGTCCACAATGAGCAGTTCTTC
CASSPLAGVHNEQFF
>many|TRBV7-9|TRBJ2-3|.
TGTGCCAGCAGCACAGGGTTCACAGATACGCAGTATTTT
CASSTGFTDTQYF
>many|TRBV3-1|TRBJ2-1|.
TGTGCCAGCAGCCACGCATCGACAGCCGAGCAGTTCTTC
CASSHASTAEQFF
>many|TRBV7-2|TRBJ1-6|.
TGTGCCAGCGGAAGCTCCTATAATTCACCCCTCCACTTT
CASGSSYNSPLHF
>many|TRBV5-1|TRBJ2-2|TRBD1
TGCGCCAGCAGCCCGGGACAGGGGTCCGGGGAGCTGTTTTTT
CASSPGQGSGELFF
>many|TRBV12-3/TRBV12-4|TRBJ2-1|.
TGTGCCAGCAGTCCGGACTACCGCAACAACAATGAGCAGTTCTTC
CASSPDYRNNNEQFF
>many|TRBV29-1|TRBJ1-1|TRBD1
TGCAGCGTCAACAGGGGTGAGAGGGACACTGAAGCTTTCTTT
CSVNRGERDTEAFF
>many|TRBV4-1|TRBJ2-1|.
TGCGCCAGCAGCCAAGATGAGGGATTTCCCTACAATGAGCAGTTCTTC
CASSQDEGFPYNEQFF
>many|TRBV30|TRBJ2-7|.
TGTGCCTGGAGTGTAGGGGTCGAGCAGTACTTC
CAWSVGVEQYF